These 23 T cell receptor beta chains were all obtained from the same sample, sequenced in a study of T cells after posttransplantation cyclophosphamide (dated by TCRdb to the mid-2010s). The library relied on the immunoSEQ multiplex PCR assay. TCRdb took this table from immuneACCESS and kept in-frame rearrangements with V and J called. Such tables lack part of the clones; where checked against another copy, unresolved V genes explain under half of the gap, and the rest is unexplained. The table for this sample lists about 21,000 clones; roughly 90% of them were counted only once. The ten largest make up around 6.6% of the sample. The treatment or condition label of this sample denotes: high-dose cyclophosphamide on days +3 and +4 as single-agent GVHD prophylaxis. For conditioning, the PTCy patients got busulfan and fludarabine, then a related or unrelated marrow graft, followed by cyclophosphamide on days +3 and +4.

Specimen: PBMCs, collected after allogeneic stem cell transplant with posttransplant cyclophosphamide. The receptors were gathered from a female patient aged 40 to 50 who received an allogeneic stem cell transplant from a related donor, was CMV-positive, and had no GVHD. Following a transplant, some T cells may be graft donor cells, not patient cells.

As for this clone: One end of the junction is discordant with germline, which a read error may explain. This chain uses TRBV7-8 with TRBJ2-2; the match to TRBD1 covers 9 bases. Germline V gene data show CDR1 as SGHVS and CDR2 as FQNEAQ. The CDR3 consists of 18 residues. CDR3 protein: CASSLTPGQGPNTGGLFF. The DNA of the CDR3 is TGTGCCAGCAGCTTAACCCCGGGACAGGGTCCGAACACCGGGGGGCTGTTTTTT.

This clone was seen a few times. V gene TRBV9 combines with J gene TRBJ2-2; D remains ambiguous. The V gene's germline CDR1 is SGDLS and CDR2 YYNGEE. The CDR3 is 12 amino acids. V lost 6 bases and J lost 0, with 3 bases in between. CDR3 residues: CASTANTGELFF. In DNA form, the CDR3 reads TGTGCCAGCACAGCGAACACCGGGGAGCTGTTTTTT.

Details on this clone: Other nucleotide sequences from this sample produce the same CDR3. The chain is built from TRBV29-1 and TRBJ2-2, with 9 nucleotides matching TRBD2. V was clipped by 0 bases and J by 6 bases; unmatched bases: 2. This CDR3 is 14 amino acids long. Germline V gives CDR1 SQVTM, CDR2 ANQGSEA. The CDR3 region has the DNA TGCAGCGTTGAAGATCTAGCGGGGCCCGGGGAGCTGTTTTTT. It encodes CSVEDLAGPGELFF.

The CDR3 loop reads CACHGLAEGISYEQYF. As DNA, the CDR3 is TGTGCCTGCCATGGACTAGCGGAAGGAATCTCCTACGAGCAGTACTTC. The rearrangement links TRBV28 to TRBJ2-7; TRBD2 aligns across 10 bases. Germline trimming cut 11 bases from V and 0 bases from J; bases unmatched to any gene: 13. Germline-derived CDR1 and CDR2 are MDHEN and SYDVKM. The CDR3 spans 16 residues.

This clone was picked up one time. V usage is TRBV25-1 and J usage is TRBJ1-4, with TRBD1 matching 7 bases. CDR3 length equals 14 residues. CDR1 and CDR2 from the germline V gene are MGHDK and SYGVNS. The J segment lost 8 bases and the V segment lost 3 bases, leaving 6 bases of the junction unmatched. CDR3 sequence reads: CASSDRQGEEKLFF. CDR3 nucleotides: TGTGCCAGCAGTGATAGGCAGGGGGAAGAAAAACTGTTTTTT.

This chain uses TRBV5-6 with TRBJ2-3, with TRBD2 identical over 8 bases. This CDR3 has 14 residues. The germline V gene has CDR1 SGHDT and CDR2 YYEEEE. J gave up 5 bases and V 7 bases, and 9 bases lay outside the gene matches. The CDR3 DNA sequence: TGTGCCAGCCTTACCGGGGGGGCAAGAGATACGCAGTATTTT. It is translated as CASLTGGARDTQYF.

This chain joins TRBV28 and TRBJ2-7, with TRBD2 as a possible D gene (5 bases). V shed 1 base and J shed 4 bases, with 14 bases lying between them. CDR1 MDHEN and CDR2 SYDVKM come from the germline V gene. This CDR3 is 15 amino acids long. The CDR3 coding sequence is TGTGCCAGCAGTTTATTTGTGGGAGTTAGGTACGAGCAGTACTTC. This codes for CASSLFVGVRYEQYF.

The chain combines TRBV27 with TRBJ1-2; D call uncertain. Deletions cut 3 bases from V and 4 bases from J, with 9 bases between. The CDR3 runs 13 residues. The V gene's germline CDR1 is MNHEY and CDR2 SMNVEV (reference sequence). The CDR3 DNA sequence: TGTGCCAGCAGTTTTGGGGAGAGCTATGGCTACACCTTC. This gives the protein CASSFGESYGYTF.

The V and J genes are TRBV25-1 and TRBJ2-1; 11 bases line up with TRBD2. Germline V gene data show CDR1 as MGHDK and CDR2 as SYGVNS. The CDR3 extends over 16 amino acids. Trimming removed 5 bases from V and 8 bases from J; junction bases left unmatched: 11. DNA for the CDR3: TGTGCCAGCAGTAAAAATAGCGGGAGGGCCTCGGATGAGCAGTTCTTC. This encodes CASSKNSGRASDEQFF. Full variable domain (remainder filled in from reference TRBV25-1 and TRBJ2-1): EADIYQTPRYLVIGTGKKITLECSQTMGHDKMYWYQQDPGMELHLIHYSYGVNSTEKGDLSSESTVSRIRTEHFPLTLESARPSHTSQYLCASSKNSGRASDEQFFGPGTRLTVL.

The gene calls are TRBV27 and TRBJ2-7, with 8 bases lining up with TRBD1. The CDR3 sequence is 13 residues long. The V gene end was trimmed by 8 bases and the J gene end by 2 bases; junction bases not matched to a gene: 5. CDR1 and CDR2 (germline): MNHEY, SMNVEV (reference sequence). CDR3 in amino acids: CASQRQGTYEQYF. The CDR3 DNA sequence: TGTGCCAGCCAAAGACAGGGGACCTACGAGCAGTACTTC.

The CDR3 sequence is CASSTAPLAGIADTQYF. In DNA form, the CDR3 reads TGTGCCAGTAGTACTGCCCCACTAGCGGGAATCGCAGATACGCAGTATTTT. The V gene is TRBV19, the J gene TRBJ2-3; TRBD2 matches 10 bases. J was trimmed by 4 bases and V by 4 bases; bases with no gene match: 11. CDR3 length: 17 amino acids. CDR1 and CDR2 from the germline V gene are LNHDA and SQIVND (reference sequence).

A few counts support this clone. The V and J genes are TRBV5-6 and TRBJ2-7, with D unclear. V was pared by 0 bases and J by 3 bases, with 10 bases between. From germline, CDR1 is SGHDT and CDR2 YYEEEE. This CDR3 spans 14 amino acids. CDR3 DNA sequence: TGTGCCAGCAGCTTGGGTCCTCAGGACTACGAGCAGTACTTC. It yields the protein CASSLGPQDYEQYF.

This chain joins TRBV5-1 and TRBJ2-2; D might be TRBD1 (6 bases). The V gene's germline CDR1 is SGHRS and CDR2 YFSETQ. There are 16 residues in the CDR3. Trimming stripped 0 bases from V and 3 bases from J, with 12 bases between. This CDR3 is CASSLGGGDHTGELFF. The CDR3, as DNA: TGCGCCAGCAGCTTGGGTGGGGGCGACCACACCGGGGAGCTGTTTTTT.

This chain joins TRBV5-4 and TRBJ2-4; 8 bases are shared with TRBD1. V was clipped by 4 bases and J by 0 bases; unmatched bases: 6. Germline V gene data show CDR1 as SGHNT and CDR2 as YYREEE (reference sequence). The CDR3 runs to 16 residues. CDR3 nucleotide sequence: TGTGCCAGCAGCCTTTCAGGGGGCATAGCCAAAAACATTCAGTACTTC. Its protein is CASSLSGGIAKNIQYF.

The gene calls are TRBV7-2 and TRBJ1-1; D gene unclear. The V gene's germline CDR1 is SGHTA and CDR2 FQGNSA. The CDR3 has 15 residues. V gave up 5 bases and J gave up 4 bases, with 17 bases separating them. The CDR3 loop is CASSTTNSRSTEAFF. CDR3 DNA sequence: TGTGCCAGCAGCACCACCAATAGCCGGAGCACTGAAGCTTTCTTT.

This clone was seen a handful of times. The genes are TRBV10-2 and TRBJ2-3; maybe TRBD2 (5 bases). Germline-derived CDR1 and CDR2 are WSHSY and SAAADI. The germline V and J ends were trimmed by 10 bases and 5 bases, with 19 bases remaining between them. The CDR3 is 14 amino acids. The CDR3 loop reads CATTELYGKDTQYF. DNA for the CDR3: TGCGCCACCACTGAGCTTTACGGGAAAGATACGCAGTATTTT.

This clone was recorded a few times. This chain connects TRBV28 to TRBJ2-1; D unclear. The V and J ends lost 2 bases and 4 bases respectively, with 12 bases between them. Germline lookup yields CDR1 MDHEN and CDR2 SYDVKM. The CDR3 is 15 residues long. CDR3 in amino acids: CASSLGSSSYNEQFF. The CDR3 DNA sequence: TGTGCCAGCAGTTTAGGTAGTAGCAGTTACAATGAGCAGTTCTTC.

The genes are TRBV28 and TRBJ2-5; TRBD2 aligns across 14 bases. This CDR3 is 15 amino acids long. Germline trimming cut 5 bases from V and 3 bases from J; bases unmatched to any gene: 2. CDR1 is MDHEN and CDR2 is SYDVKM in the germline V gene. The CDR3 nucleotides are TGTGCCAGCAGTCAGACTAGCGGGAGGGAAGAGACCCAGTACTTC. It yields the protein CASSQTSGREETQYF.

The chain joins TRBV9 to TRBJ2-2, with TRBD2 matching 14 bases. J lost 8 bases, V lost 4 bases, and 7 bases had no gene match. This CDR3 has 16 amino acids. Germline CDR1 reads SGDLS; CDR2 reads YYNGEE. The CDR3 reads CASSPGTSGSTGELFF. The CDR3 DNA sequence: TGTGCCAGCAGCCCGGGGACTAGCGGGAGTACTGGGGAGCTGTTTTTT.

The V gene is TRBV7-9, the J gene TRBJ1-1; D is perhaps TRBD1 (5 bases). The CDR3 runs 15 residues. CDR1 is SEHNR and CDR2 is FQNEAQ in the germline V gene (reference sequence). V shed 7 bases and J shed 3 bases, with 18 bases lying between them. In DNA form, the CDR3 reads TGTGCCAGCATACTAAGGGGAAGGTTGGACACTGAAGCTTTCTTT. Protein product: CASILRGRLDTEAFF.

J is TRBJ1-2 and V is TRBV5-6; TRBD1 is a possible D gene (5 bases). The CDR3 runs 16 residues. The germline CDR1 and CDR2 sequences are SGHDT and YYEEEE. Trimming pared 1 base from V and 8 bases from J, leaving 21 bases between. The CDR3 region is CASSLFRAASLGGYTF. In DNA form, the CDR3 reads TGTGCCAGCAGCTTGTTCAGGGCAGCGAGCTTGGGAGGCTACACCTTC.

V and J are TRBV11-1 and TRBJ1-1; the match to TRBD1 covers 11 bases. The V segment lost 1 base and the J segment 3 bases; nucleotides outside the gene matches: 4. The CDR3 runs to 16 residues. Germline V gene sequence: CDR1 SGHAT, CDR2 FQDESV (reference sequence). The CDR3 loop is CASSLGTGGADTEAFF. The DNA for the CDR3 is TGTGCCAGCAGCTTAGGGACAGGGGGCGCGGACACTGAAGCTTTCTTT.

This clone has just one count. J is TRBJ2-2 and V is TRBV10-3, with a tentative D call TRBD2 (5 bases). This CDR3 has 15 residues. The germline V and J ends were trimmed by 8 bases and 3 bases, with 16 bases remaining between them. The germline gives CDR1 ENHRY, CDR2 SYGVKD. CDR3 residues: CAIGIGGRDTGELFF. The CDR3 DNA reads TGTGCCATCGGGATTGGAGGAAGGGACACCGGGGAGCTGTTTTTT.